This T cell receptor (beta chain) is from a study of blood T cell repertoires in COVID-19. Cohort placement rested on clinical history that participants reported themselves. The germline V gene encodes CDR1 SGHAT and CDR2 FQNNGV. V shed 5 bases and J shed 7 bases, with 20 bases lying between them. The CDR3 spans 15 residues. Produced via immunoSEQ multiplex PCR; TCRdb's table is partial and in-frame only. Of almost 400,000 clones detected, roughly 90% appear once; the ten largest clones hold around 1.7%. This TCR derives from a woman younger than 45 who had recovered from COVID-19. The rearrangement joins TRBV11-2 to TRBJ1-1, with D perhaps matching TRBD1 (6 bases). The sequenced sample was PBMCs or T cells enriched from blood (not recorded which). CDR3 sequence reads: CASSQTPDSFGEAFF. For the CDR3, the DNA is TGTGCCAGCAGCCAGACACCGGACAGTTTCGGTGAAGCTTTCTTT.